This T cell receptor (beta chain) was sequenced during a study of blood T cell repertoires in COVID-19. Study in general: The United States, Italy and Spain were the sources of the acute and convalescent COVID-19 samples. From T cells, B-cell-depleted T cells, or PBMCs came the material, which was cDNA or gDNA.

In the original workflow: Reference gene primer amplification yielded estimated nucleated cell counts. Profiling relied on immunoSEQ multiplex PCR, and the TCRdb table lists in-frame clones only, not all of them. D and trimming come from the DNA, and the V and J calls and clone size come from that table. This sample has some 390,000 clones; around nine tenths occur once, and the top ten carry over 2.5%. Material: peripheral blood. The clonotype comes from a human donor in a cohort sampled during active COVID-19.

In nucleotides, the CDR3 is TGTGCCAGCAGCCGAGGGACACCGACTGAAGCTTTCTTT. It codes for CASSRGTPTEAFF. The chain uses TRBV12-3 or TRBV12-4 and TRBJ1-1; D is possibly TRBD1 (6 bases). This CDR3 spans 13 amino acids. Trimming shortened V by 6 bases and J by 5 bases, and 13 bases separated the two germline ends.